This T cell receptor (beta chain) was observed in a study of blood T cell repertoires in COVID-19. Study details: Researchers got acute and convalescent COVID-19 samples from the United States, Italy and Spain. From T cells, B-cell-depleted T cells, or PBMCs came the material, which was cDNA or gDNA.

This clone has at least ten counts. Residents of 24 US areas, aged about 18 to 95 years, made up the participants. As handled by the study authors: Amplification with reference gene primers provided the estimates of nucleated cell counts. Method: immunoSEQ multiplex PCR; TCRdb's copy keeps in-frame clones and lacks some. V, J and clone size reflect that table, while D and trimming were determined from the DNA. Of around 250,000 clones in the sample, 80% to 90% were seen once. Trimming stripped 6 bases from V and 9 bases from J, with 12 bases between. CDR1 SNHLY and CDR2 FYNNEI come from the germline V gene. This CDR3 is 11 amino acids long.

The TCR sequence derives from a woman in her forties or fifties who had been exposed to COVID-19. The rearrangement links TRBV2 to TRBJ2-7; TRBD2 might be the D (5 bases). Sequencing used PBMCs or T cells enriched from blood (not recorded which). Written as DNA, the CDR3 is TGTGCCAGCAGAGAACTAGAGGGGCAGTACTTC. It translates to CASRELEGQYF.